The 20 T cell receptor beta chains listed next were all sequenced from one sample in a study of CDR3 diversity in severe acne. TCRdb analysed the PCR reads with MiXCR anew, one entry per CDR3 protein. Of more than 85,000 distinct CDR3 sequences in the sample, roughly half are singletons; the top ten hold 9.5% to 15%. The sequenced sample consisted of blood. Receptors originate from a male donor with acne.

Ten or more counts support this clonotype. The rearrangement links TRBV12-3 or TRBV12-4 to TRBJ2-3; D is unclear. The CDR3 is made up of 14 amino acids. The ends were cut back, 5 bases at V and 1 base at J, with 10 bases in the middle. In DNA, the CDR3 is TGTGCCAGCAGTCCCCATGGGGGCACAGATACGCAGTATTTT. The encoded protein is CASSPHGGTDTQYF.

There are a few counts of this clonotype. The gene calls are TRBV25-1 and TRBJ1-2; D unclear. The V gene lost 5 bases and the J gene lost 0 bases, with 7 bases spanning the gap. CDR3 length equals 13 residues. Looked up from germline, CDR1 is MGHDK and CDR2 is SYGVNS. CDR3 amino acids: CASSFTTNYGYTF. CDR3 bases: TGTGCCAGCAGTTTTACAACTAACTATGGCTACACCTTC.

This clonotype was seen only a few times. The V and J genes are TRBV4-2 and TRBJ2-1, with 8 bases identical to TRBD2. Trimming cost V 3 bases and J 0 bases; bases outside gene matches: 16. The CDR3 sequence is 20 residues long. The germline V gene encodes CDR1 LGHNA and CDR2 YNFKEQ. The CDR3 bases are TGTGCCAGCAGCCACCACCTCTTCCCGGGAGGGCCTGACTCCTACAATGAGCAGTTCTTC. It yields the protein CASSHHLFPGGPDSYNEQFF.

This clonotype came up many times. In DNA, the CDR3 is TGTGCCATCAGTGCCGCGGGAGGGTCCGATGAGCAGTTCTTC. Its translation is CAISAAGGSDEQFF. V and J are TRBV10-3 and TRBJ2-1; TRBD2 matches 9 bases. V shed 4 bases, J shed 8 bases, and the junction held 6 bases outside the gene matches. This CDR3 contains 14 residues. CDR1 is ENHRY and CDR2 is SYGVKD in the germline V gene.

The rearrangement links TRBV6-6 to TRBJ2-7, with D unclear. This CDR3 region has 15 residues. CDR1 and CDR2 from the germline V gene are MNHNY and SVGAGI (reference sequence). V was shortened by 4 bases and J by 0 bases, with 13 bases between the two germline ends. CDR3 sequence (DNA): TGTGCCAGCAGTTCCCTTTCGACAAGCTCCTACGAGCAGTACTTC. Translated, it gives CASSSLSTSSYEQYF.

The genes are TRBV7-2 and TRBJ2-7, with TRBD2 identical over 8 bases. The CDR3 covers 16 residues. Germline V gene sequence: CDR1 SGHTA, CDR2 FQGNSA. The V and J ends lost 5 bases and 2 bases, in that order; junction bases with no gene match: 11. The DNA for the CDR3 is TGTGCCAGCAGCCCCCGAGCGGGAGACCGGCCCTACGAGCAGTACTTC. Translation gives CASSPRAGDRPYEQYF.

About this clonotype: The DNA is omitted, as the CDR3 cannot be located on it reliably, and the CDR3 follows TCRdb's listing. V usage is TRBV7-9 and J usage is TRBJ2-1; whether TRBD2, the table's D call, matches the DNA was not checked. The V gene's germline CDR1 is SEHNR and CDR2 FQNEAQ (reference sequence). Both ends counted, the CDR3 spans 23 residues. CDR3 loop: CASSFHICSARDDYWRESDEQFF.

This clonotype was counted ten times or more. The chain carries TRBV29-1 and TRBJ2-1; tentatively, D is TRBD1 (5 bases). CDR3 length equals 16 residues. The germline V gene has CDR1 SQVTM and CDR2 ANQGSEA. The V gene lost 4 bases and the J gene lost 2 bases, with 18 bases spanning the gap. In DNA, the CDR3 is TGCAGCGTTGGGGGAAAGTGGGGCGGAGCCTACAATGAGCAGTTCTTC. Translated, it gives CSVGGKWGGAYNEQFF.

This clonotype has more than one count but fewer than ten. This rearrangement joins TRBV6-2 or TRBV6-3 to TRBJ2-2, with TRBD1 matching over 7 bases. The CDR3 length is 14 residues. J gave up 6 bases and V 7 bases, and 8 bases lay outside the gene matches. CDR1 is MNHEY, CDR2 SVGEGT, per germline. The CDR3, as DNA: TGTGCCAGCACCTCGACAGGGTCCGCCGGGGAGCTGTTTTTT. Translating it yields CASTSTGSAGELFF.

This clonotype was seen only once. V gene TRBV7-9 combines with J gene TRBJ2-2; D not certain. CDR3 length: 13 amino acids. CDR1 is SEHNR, CDR2 FQNEAQ, per germline (reference sequence). Deletions cut 3 bases from V and 3 bases from J, with 5 bases between. DNA of the CDR3: TGTGCCAGCAGCTTGGTATACACCGGGGAGCTGTTTTTT. Translating gives CASSLVYTGELFF.

The table lists this clonotype with many counts. The J gene is TRBJ2-7, the V gene TRBV11-2; 10 bases map to TRBD1. Losses at the gene ends were 5 bases for V and 4 bases for J; bases not matched to a gene: 11. Per the germline V gene, CDR1 is SGHAT and CDR2 is FQNNGV. The CDR3 extends over 16 amino acids. CDR3 sequence: CASSPLGRTGGYEQYF. CDR3 DNA sequence: TGTGCCAGCAGCCCGCTTGGGAGGACAGGGGGGTACGAGCAGTACTTC.

V is TRBV10-3 and J is TRBJ2-7, with D uncertain. Trimming pared 0 bases from V and 1 base from J, leaving 7 bases between. CDR3 length equals 14 residues. CDR1 is ENHRY and CDR2 is SYGVKD in the germline V gene. The CDR3 region is CAISESGGSYEQYF. CDR3 nucleotides: TGTGCCATCAGTGAGTCGGGCGGTTCCTACGAGCAGTACTTC.

CDR3 sequence: CSAAGLAGDHNEQFF. CDR3 DNA: TGCAGTGCTGCCGGACTAGCGGGAGATCACAATGAGCAGTTCTTC. The chain has TRBV20-1 and TRBJ2-1; TRBD2 agrees at 13 bases. Trimming removed 5 bases from V and 5 bases from J; junction bases left unmatched: 6. This CDR3 is 15 amino acids long. The V gene's germline CDR1 is DFQATT and CDR2 SNEGSKA (reference sequence).

The CDR3 sequence is CASSRLWEQYF. CDR3 nucleotide sequence: TGTGCCAGCAGCCGGCTTTGGGAGCAGTACTTC. The chain uses TRBV7-9 and TRBJ2-7; D gene uncertain. The ends were cut back, 5 bases at V and 7 bases at J, with 9 bases in the middle. This CDR3 region has 11 residues. The V gene's germline CDR1 is SEHNR and CDR2 FQNEAQ (reference sequence). Looking up the rest from reference TRBV7-9 and TRBJ2-7 gives the full variable domain: DTGVSQNPRHKITKRGQNVTFRCDPISEHNRLYWYRQTLGQGPEFLTYFQNEAQLEKSRLLSDRFSAERPKGSFSTLEIQRTEQGDSAMYLCASSRLWEQYFGPGTRLTVT.

The table lists this clonotype with a few counts. V is TRBV10-3 and J is TRBJ2-7; no definite D call. This CDR3 region has 12 residues. Germline-derived CDR1 and CDR2 are ENHRY and SYGVKD. The V and J ends lost 2 bases and 5 bases respectively, with 7 bases between them. The DNA for the CDR3 is TGTGCCATCAGTGAGAAGTGGGACGAGCAGTACTTC. This codes for CAISEKWDEQYF.

The chain combines TRBV20-1 with TRBJ2-5; no clear D. V lost 0 bases to trimming and J lost 1 base, with 9 bases between them. From germline, CDR1 is DFQATT and CDR2 SNEGSKA (reference sequence). This CDR3 is built from 14 residues. The CDR3 region is CSARDRTVQETQYF. The CDR3 coding sequence is TGCAGTGCTAGAGATCGCACAGTCCAAGAGACCCAGTACTTC.

V is TRBV9 and J is TRBJ2-7; 12 bases agree with TRBD2. The CDR3 sequence is 17 residues long. J gave up 2 bases and V 0 bases, and 6 bases lay outside the gene matches. Germline V lookup: CDR1 SGDLS, CDR2 YYNGEE. The CDR3 loop reads CASSVEPSGRGPYEQYF. DNA for the CDR3: TGTGCCAGCAGCGTAGAGCCTAGCGGGAGGGGGCCCTACGAGCAGTACTTC.

The chain joins TRBV14 to TRBJ1-2, with 8 bases fitting TRBD1. After removal of 1 base from V and 2 bases from J, the junction contained 9 bases not matched to a gene. CDR3 length equals 17 residues. Germline V lookup: CDR1 SGHDN, CDR2 FVKESK. The CDR3 DNA sequence: TGTGCCAGCAGCCAAGGAAACAGACAGGGGATAAACTATGGCTACACCTTC. Residues: CASSQGNRQGINYGYTF.

The J gene is TRBJ2-1, the V gene TRBV6-1, with 8 nucleotides matching TRBD2. Germline V lookup: CDR1 MNHNS, CDR2 SASEGT. The CDR3 runs 14 residues. The V gene end was trimmed by 2 bases and the J gene end by 6 bases; junction bases not matched to a gene: 3. CDR3 protein: CASSENRGGNEQFF. CDR3 nucleotides: TGTGCCAGCAGTGAAAATCGGGGGGGCAATGAGCAGTTCTTC.

This clonotype has only a few counts. Just one base apart from a much larger clone, this may be a read error. V is TRBV25-1 and J is TRBJ1-2, with D possibly being TRBD1 (6 bases). V was clipped by 5 bases and J by 4 bases, with 14 bases between them. Looked up from germline, CDR1 is MGHDK and CDR2 is SYGVNS. CDR3 length: 14 amino acids. The CDR3 spells CASSFTGRGYGYTF. The DNA of the CDR3 is TGTGCCAGCAGTTTCACAGGCAGGGGCTATGGCTACACCTTC.